Listed below are T cell receptor beta chains from one sample, sequenced in a study of neurological immune-mediated disorders. TCRdb passed the 5' RACE reads through MiXCR, listing each CDR3 protein once. The sample holds approximately 47,000 distinct CDR3 sequences; about 13% are singletons and the top ten take over 9.5%. Input material: PBMCs. These receptors were collected from a man aged 25-45 years in good health. The CDR3 runs from the conserved cysteine through the conserved F or W. Fields, in order: V gene, CDR3 protein.

v_gene: TRBV18
CDR3aa: CASSPRGLDEQYF

v_gene: TRBV5-1
CDR3aa: CASSFVGGVETQYF

v_gene: TRBV28
CDR3aa: CASSFIQAGVNYEQYF

v_gene: TRBV28
CDR3aa: CASSLLGLTDNEQFF

v_gene: TRBV29-1
CDR3aa: CSVVSFNTEAFF

v_gene: TRBV20-1
CDR3aa: CSADFGTGGYEQYF

v_gene: TRBV28
CDR3aa: CANLRDSQENQYF

v_gene: TRBV29-1
CDR3aa: CSVDREVTEAFF

v_gene: TRBV7-2
CDR3aa: CASSFPADPSGKLFF

v_gene: TRBV9
CDR3aa: CASRGTRAPPTTDTQYF

v_gene: TRBV5-1
CDR3aa: CASSSGLAGGSYEQYF

v_gene: TRBV5-1
CDR3aa: CASSLDRGGETQYF

v_gene: TRBV5-1
CDR3aa: CASSLVAPDTQYF

v_gene: TRBV9
CDR3aa: CASSAMGTGVTDTQYF

v_gene: TRBV5-1
CDR3aa: CASSLGTGDGYTF

v_gene: TRBV27
CDR3aa: CASSSMTPSALSGANVLSF

v_gene: TRBV7-2
CDR3aa: CASFPQGGGGAFF

v_gene: TRBV5-1
CDR3aa: CASSGGLAGVSSYEQYF

v_gene: TRBV27
CDR3aa: CASSLDGAYGYTF